These 23 T cell receptor beta chains originate from one sample sequenced in a study of blood T cell repertoires in COVID-19. TCRdb keeps only in-frame clones here, not all; method: immunoSEQ multiplex PCR. The sample has approximately 240,000 clones, 70% to 85% seen once. Sequenced sample: peripheral blood. The source is a woman older than 75 with active or convalescent COVID-19.

V usage is TRBV6-5 and J usage is TRBJ2-7, with D maybe TRBD1 (5 bases). Germline CDR1 reads MNHEY; CDR2 reads SVGAGI. The CDR3 is 13 amino acids. V was trimmed by 7 bases and J by 1 base, leaving 11 bases between them. CDR3: CASTQQGSYEQYF. The DNA of the CDR3 is TGTGCCAGCACCCAGCAGGGTTCCTACGAGCAGTACTTC.

The rearrangement links TRBV19 to TRBJ1-5, with D unresolved. The CDR3 is 15 amino acids. With 4 bases removed from V and 1 base from J, the gap between germline ends came to 11 bases. Germline V gives CDR1 LNHDA, CDR2 SQIVND (reference sequence). DNA for the CDR3: TGTGCCAGTAGTACCCTCGGAGGGAGCAATCAGCCCCAGCATTTT. Amino acids: CASSTLGGSNQPQHF.

This sequence joins TRBV20-1 and TRBJ1-1, with a tentative D call TRBD1 (5 bases). Germline-derived CDR1 and CDR2 are DFQATT and SNEGSKA (reference sequence). V was pared by 7 bases and J by 3 bases, with 6 bases between. The CDR3 is made up of 10 amino acids. Written as DNA, the CDR3 is TGCAGTGTCAGGGACACTGAAGCTTTCTTT. Translating it yields CSVRDTEAFF.

This clone was counted between two and nine times. The chain couples TRBV29-1 to TRBJ1-2; 7 bases match TRBD1. The CDR3 consists of 13 residues. The V and J ends lost 7 bases and 4 bases, in that order; junction bases with no gene match: 9. The germline gives CDR1 SQVTM, CDR2 ANQGSEA. The CDR3 spells CSALDRVGYGYTF. CDR3 in DNA: TGCAGCGCACTTGACAGGGTTGGCTATGGCTACACCTTC.

The chain employs TRBV12-3 or TRBV12-4 and TRBJ1-2; tentative D call: TRBD1 (5 bases). Trimming took off 6 bases at V and 5 bases at J, with 10 bases between the two ends. CDR3 length: 12 residues. The CDR3 coding sequence is TGTGCCAGCAGCCCTCAGGGATATGGCTACACCTTC. Residues: CASSPQGYGYTF.

The V call is TRBV10-3, the J call TRBJ2-1, with D perhaps matching TRBD1 (6 bases). V was cut by 0 bases and J by 8 bases, with 17 bases left in between. Germline CDR1 is ENHRY and CDR2 is SYGVKD. The CDR3 contains 16 residues. The CDR3 reads CAISESSQGLVHEQFF. Written as DNA, the CDR3 is TGTGCCATCAGTGAGTCATCCCAGGGGCTTGTCCATGAGCAGTTCTTC.

The V call is TRBV29-1, the J call TRBJ2-1, with no clear D. CDR3 length: 15 amino acids. The ends were cut back, 1 base at V and 0 bases at J, with 10 bases in the middle. The germline V gene encodes CDR1 SQVTM and CDR2 ANQGSEA. The CDR3 sequence: CSVEGVSASYNEQFF. The CDR3 DNA follows: TGCAGCGTTGAAGGCGTAAGTGCCTCCTACAATGAGCAGTTCTTC.

This clone was seen a few times. The chain is built from TRBV28 and TRBJ1-5; D not resolved. Germline V gives CDR1 MDHEN, CDR2 SYDVKM. V lost 2 bases, J lost 2 bases, and 10 bases lay in between. CDR3 size: 15 residues. The DNA of the CDR3 is TGTGCCAGCAGTTTACGAGGCAGCGGCAATCAGCCCCAGCATTTT. As protein: CASSLRGSGNQPQHF.

The chain uses TRBV28 and TRBJ1-1; D is unclear. Germline CDR1 and CDR2: MDHEN and SYDVKM. The germline V and J ends were trimmed by 4 bases and 5 bases, with 14 bases remaining between them. There are 14 residues in the CDR3. CDR3 DNA sequence: TGTGCCAGCAGTTCCCCAGCGGACCTAACTGAAGCTTTCTTT. Protein: CASSSPADLTEAFF. Complete variable domain (other parts from reference TRBV28 and TRBJ1-1): DVKVTQSSRYLVKRTGEKVFLECVQDMDHENMFWYRQDPGLGLRLIYFSYDVKMKEKGDIPEGYSVSREKKERFSLILESASTNQTSMYLCASSSPADLTEAFFGQGTRLTVV.

This clone was observed once. The chain combines TRBV7-9 with TRBJ2-7; weak D call: TRBD2 (6 bases). With 7 bases removed from V and 3 bases from J, the gap between germline ends came to 19 bases. Germline V gene data show CDR1 as SEHNR and CDR2 as FQNEAQ (reference sequence). The CDR3 is 15 residues long. The CDR3 nucleotides read TGTGCCAGCACCCGTAGCGGCGGGATCCTCTACGAGCAGTACTTC. Translating it yields CASTRSGGILYEQYF.

The table lists this clone with a count of one. The chain uses TRBV18 and TRBJ1-2, with D perhaps TRBD1 (6 bases). This CDR3 has 17 residues. Trimming removed 3 bases from V and 1 base from J, with 18 bases in between. In germline, CDR1 is KGHSH, CDR2 LQKENI. In DNA form, the CDR3 reads TGTGCCAGCTCACCCCAAATCATGGACAGCCATAACTATGGCTACACCTTC. Its translation is CASSPQIMDSHNYGYTF. Together with reference TRBV18 and TRBJ1-2, the CDR3 gives the full variable domain: NAGVMQNPRHLVRRRGQEARLRCSPMKGHSHVYWYRQLPEEGLKFMVYLQKENIIDESGMPKERFSAEFPKEGPSILRIQQVVRGDSAAYFCASSPQIMDSHNYGYTFGSGTRLTVV.

This clone was counted a single time. V usage is TRBV4-1 and J usage is TRBJ2-2; D is uncertain. V dropped 0 bases and J dropped 7 bases, with 9 bases sitting between them. Germline V lookup: CDR1 MGHRA, CDR2 YSYEKL. This CDR3 spans 14 amino acids. This CDR3 is CASSQEVAIGELFF. In DNA form, the CDR3 reads TGCGCCAGCAGCCAAGAAGTAGCTATCGGGGAGCTGTTTTTT.

The gene calls are TRBV28 and TRBJ1-2, with 7 bases aligning to TRBD1. The V segment lost 6 bases and the J segment 4 bases; nucleotides outside the gene matches: 8. This CDR3 is built from 14 residues. Per the germline V gene, CDR1 is MDHEN and CDR2 is SYDVKM. The CDR3 DNA follows: TGTGCCAGCAGCCAGACAGGGCACCCCTATGGCTACACCTTC. It is translated as CASSQTGHPYGYTF.

This chain joins TRBV5-6 and TRBJ1-2, with D possibly being TRBD1 (6 bases). The CDR3 consists of 15 residues. CDR1 is SGHDT, CDR2 YYEEEE, per germline. V lost 4 bases and J lost 4, with 17 bases in between. CDR3 sequence (DNA): TGTGCCAGCAGCCTGATCCTGACAGGATCCTATGGCTACACCTTC. Protein product: CASSLILTGSYGYTF.

The genes are TRBV18 and TRBJ2-1; D remains unclear. Germline V gene data show CDR1 as KGHSH and CDR2 as LQKENI. The CDR3 spans 14 residues. Trimming cost V 3 bases and J 4 bases, with 10 bases left between them. The CDR3 region has the DNA TGTGCCAGCTCACCGGAGATCGTATACAATGAGCAGTTCTTC. It codes for CASSPEIVYNEQFF.

This chain uses TRBV28 with TRBJ1-5, with 9 bases aligning to TRBD1. The junction had 7 bases not matched to a gene; V was cut back by 7 bases and J by 6 bases. The CDR3 has 14 residues. Germline loops: CDR1 MDHEN, CDR2 SYDVKM. The CDR3 protein is CASTRDRGVQPQHF. The CDR3 DNA is TGTGCCAGCACCCGCGACAGGGGGGTTCAGCCCCAGCATTTT.

The gene calls are TRBV5-5 and TRBJ1-2; D unresolved. This CDR3 has 13 amino acids. Germline CDR1 is SGHKS and CDR2 is YYEKEE (reference sequence). Deletions cut 6 bases from V and 2 bases from J, with 11 bases between. In nucleotides, the CDR3 is TGTGCCAGCACGATGGGAGGGAACTATGGCTACACCTTC. Its protein product is CASTMGGNYGYTF.

Many counts were recorded for this clone. This chain uses TRBV7-2 with TRBJ1-1; 11 bases fit TRBD1. The trim removed 5 bases at V and 5 bases at J, leaving 4 bases unmatched. The CDR3 has 14 residues. The V gene's germline CDR1 is SGHTA and CDR2 FQGNSA. CDR3 sequence: CASSRTGGGTEAFF. Written as DNA, the CDR3 is TGTGCCAGCAGCCGGACAGGGGGCGGAACTGAAGCTTTCTTT.

This chain uses TRBV28 with TRBJ1-1; D perhaps matches TRBD1 (5 bases). This CDR3 region has 14 residues. Trimming pared 7 bases from V and 3 bases from J, leaving 15 bases between. Per germline, CDR1 MDHEN and CDR2 SYDVKM. The CDR3 DNA is TGTGCCAGCATCCCTGGGGGGAGTGACACTGAAGCTTTCTTT. As protein: CASIPGGSDTEAFF.

The chain couples TRBV4-1 to TRBJ2-7, with D possibly being TRBD1 (6 bases). In germline, CDR1 is MGHRA, CDR2 YSYEKL. This CDR3 spans 15 amino acids. V shed 2 bases and J shed 0 bases, with 11 bases lying between them. DNA for the CDR3: TGCGCCAGCAGCCAACGGCAGGACAGCTCCTACGAGCAGTACTTC. This codes for CASSQRQDSSYEQYF.

With respect to this clone: Other DNA variants within this sample encode the same CDR3. The rearrangement uses TRBV29-1 and TRBJ2-2; 10 positions agree with TRBD1. V trimming: 7 bases; J trimming: 4 bases; junction bases outside the gene matches: 9. There are 15 residues in the CDR3. The germline V gene encodes CDR1 SQVTM and CDR2 ANQGSEA. This CDR3 is CSASTGTGATGELFF. CDR3 nucleotide sequence: TGCAGCGCATCAACCGGGACAGGGGCCACCGGGGAGCTGTTTTTT.

The chain combines TRBV13 with TRBJ2-7; TRBD2 might be the D (5 bases). V gave up 5 bases and J gave up 2 bases, with 13 bases separating them. This CDR3 region has 14 residues. Germline V gene data show CDR1 as PRHDT and CDR2 as FYEKMQ (reference sequence). CDR3 in amino acids: CASSPSPGTYEQYF. DNA for the CDR3: TGTGCCAGCAGCCCCAGTCCGGGAACCTACGAGCAGTACTTC.

The J gene is TRBJ2-5, the V gene TRBV29-1; 8 bases are shared with TRBD1. Germline CDR1 is SQVTM and CDR2 is ANQGSEA. J was trimmed by 7 bases and V by 5 bases; bases with no gene match: 21. The CDR3 has 17 amino acids. The CDR3 DNA reads TGCAGCGTTTCTCCTCCGATCCGGGACAGGATTTTTTCGACCCAGTACTTC. Protein product: CSVSPPIRDRIFSTQYF.